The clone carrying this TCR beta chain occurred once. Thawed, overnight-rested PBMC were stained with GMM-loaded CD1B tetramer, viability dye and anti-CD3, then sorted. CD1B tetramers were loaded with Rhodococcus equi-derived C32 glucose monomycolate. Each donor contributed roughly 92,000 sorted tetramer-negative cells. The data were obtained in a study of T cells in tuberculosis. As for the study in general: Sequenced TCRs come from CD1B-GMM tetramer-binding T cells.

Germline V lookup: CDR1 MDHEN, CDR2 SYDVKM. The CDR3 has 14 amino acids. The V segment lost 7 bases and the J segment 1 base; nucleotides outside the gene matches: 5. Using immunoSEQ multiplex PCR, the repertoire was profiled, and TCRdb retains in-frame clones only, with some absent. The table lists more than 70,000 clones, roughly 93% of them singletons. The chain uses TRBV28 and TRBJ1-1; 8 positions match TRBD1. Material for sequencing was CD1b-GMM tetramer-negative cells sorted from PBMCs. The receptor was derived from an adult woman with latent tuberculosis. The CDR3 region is CASTTGGTNTEAFF. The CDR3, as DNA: TGTGCCAGCACCACAGGGGGGACGAACACTGAAGCTTTCTTT.